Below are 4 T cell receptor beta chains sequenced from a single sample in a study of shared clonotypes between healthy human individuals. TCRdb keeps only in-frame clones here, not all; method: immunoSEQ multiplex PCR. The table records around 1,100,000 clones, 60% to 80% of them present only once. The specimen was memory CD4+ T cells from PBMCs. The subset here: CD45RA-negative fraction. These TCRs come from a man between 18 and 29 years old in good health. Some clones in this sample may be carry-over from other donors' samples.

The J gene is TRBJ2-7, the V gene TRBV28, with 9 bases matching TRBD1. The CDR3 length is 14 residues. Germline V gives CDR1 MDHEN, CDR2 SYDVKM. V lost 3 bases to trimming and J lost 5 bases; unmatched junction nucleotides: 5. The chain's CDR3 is CASSFRDRDNEQYF. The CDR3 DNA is TGTGCCAGCAGTTTCCGGGACAGGGACAACGAGCAGTACTTC.

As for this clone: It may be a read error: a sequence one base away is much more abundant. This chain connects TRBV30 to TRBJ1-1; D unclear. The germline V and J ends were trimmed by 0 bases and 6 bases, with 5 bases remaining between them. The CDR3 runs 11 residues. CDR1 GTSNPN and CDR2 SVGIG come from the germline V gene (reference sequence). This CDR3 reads CAWSVRAEAFF. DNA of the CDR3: TGTGCCTGGAGTGTACGGGCTGAAGCTTTCTTT. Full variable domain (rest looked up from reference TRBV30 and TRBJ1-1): SQTIHQWPATLVQPVGSPLSLECTVEGTSNPNLYWYRQAAGRGLQLLFYSVGIGQISSEVPQNLSASRPQDRQFILSSKKLLLSDSGFYLCAWSVRAEAFFGQGTRLTVV.

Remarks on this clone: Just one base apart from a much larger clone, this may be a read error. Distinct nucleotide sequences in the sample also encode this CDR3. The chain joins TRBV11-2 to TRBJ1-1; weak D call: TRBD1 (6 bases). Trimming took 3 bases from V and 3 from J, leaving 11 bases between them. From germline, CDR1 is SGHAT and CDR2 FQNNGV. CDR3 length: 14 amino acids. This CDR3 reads CASSLVGGHTEAFF. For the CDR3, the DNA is TGTGCCAGCAGCTTGGTCGGGGGCCACACTGAAGCTTTCTTT.

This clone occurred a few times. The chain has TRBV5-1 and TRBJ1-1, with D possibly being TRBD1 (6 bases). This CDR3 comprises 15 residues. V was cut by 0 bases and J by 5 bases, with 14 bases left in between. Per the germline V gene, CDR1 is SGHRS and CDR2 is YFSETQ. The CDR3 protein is CASSLAMGGWTEAFF. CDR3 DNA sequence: TGCGCCAGCAGCTTGGCCATGGGGGGCTGGACTGAAGCTTTCTTT. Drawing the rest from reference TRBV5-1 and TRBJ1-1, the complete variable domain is KAGVTQTPRYLIKTRGQQVTLSCSPISGHRSVSWYQQTPGQGLQFLFEYFSETQRNKGNFPGRFSGRQFSNSRSEMNVSTLELGDSALYLCASSLAMGGWTEAFFGQGTRLTVV.